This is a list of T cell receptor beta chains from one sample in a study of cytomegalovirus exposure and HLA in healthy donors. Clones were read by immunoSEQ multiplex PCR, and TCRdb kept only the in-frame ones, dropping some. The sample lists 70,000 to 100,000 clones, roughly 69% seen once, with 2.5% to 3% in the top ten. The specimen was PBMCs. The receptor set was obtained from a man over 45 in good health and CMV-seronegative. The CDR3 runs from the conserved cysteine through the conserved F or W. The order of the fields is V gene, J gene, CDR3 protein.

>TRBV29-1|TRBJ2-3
CSETGGTSTDTQYF
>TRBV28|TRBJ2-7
CASSLDWTGGFYEQYF
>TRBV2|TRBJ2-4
CASRRDREDIQYF
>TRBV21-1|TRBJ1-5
CASHRDRESGNQPQHF
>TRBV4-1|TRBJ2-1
CASSQEGQGLREQFF
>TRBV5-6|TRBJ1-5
CASSGQFGQPQHF
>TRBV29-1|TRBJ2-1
CSVEGTGGSYNEQFF
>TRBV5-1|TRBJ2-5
CASSPTSGGETQYF
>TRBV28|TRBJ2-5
CASSSPTSGGAETQYF
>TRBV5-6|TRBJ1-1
CASSWDSRGTEAFF
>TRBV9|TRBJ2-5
CASSVDSNKRTQYF
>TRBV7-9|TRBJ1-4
CASSLATGFNEKLFF
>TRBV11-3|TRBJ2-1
CASSLGGSYNEQFF
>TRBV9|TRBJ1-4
CASSAHQGREKLFF
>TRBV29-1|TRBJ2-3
CSVEGTPPDTQYF
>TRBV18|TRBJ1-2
CASSPGIQDNYGYTF
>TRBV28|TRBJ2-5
CASIPGGEETQYF
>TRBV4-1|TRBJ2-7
CASSQVGSGGGYEQYF
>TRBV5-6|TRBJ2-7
CASSRTGSSYEQYF
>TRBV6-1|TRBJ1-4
CASRGQGGEKLFF
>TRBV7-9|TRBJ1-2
CASSLSGRATFNYGYTF
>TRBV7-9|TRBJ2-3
CASEKAGLYTDTQYF
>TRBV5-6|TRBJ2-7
CASSLWTGGAYEQYF
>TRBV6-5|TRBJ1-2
CASSSPTGHYGYTF
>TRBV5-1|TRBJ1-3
CASSFTSGSGNTIYF
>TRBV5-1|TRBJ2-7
CASSLAASAYEQYF
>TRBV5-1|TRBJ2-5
CASSFGQAQETQYF
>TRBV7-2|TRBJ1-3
CASSLQGSGNTIYF
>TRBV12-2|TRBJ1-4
CACEATNEKLFF
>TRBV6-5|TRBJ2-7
CASSYPGGRGQYF
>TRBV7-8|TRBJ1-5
CASSLEIGGTGQPQHF
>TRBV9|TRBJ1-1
CASSVAGRGGTEAFF
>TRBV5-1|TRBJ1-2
CASSLGQANYGYTF
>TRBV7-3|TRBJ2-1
CASRPTSGTEQFF
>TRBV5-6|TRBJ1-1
CASSLRGGKSAFF
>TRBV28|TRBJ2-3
CASSLTPGQGLDTQYF
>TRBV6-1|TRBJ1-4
CASSEQGTEKLFF
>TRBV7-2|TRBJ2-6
CASSWDFSGANVLTF
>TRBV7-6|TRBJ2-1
CASSRTVYNEQFF
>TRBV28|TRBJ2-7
CASVLGGGGNYEQYF
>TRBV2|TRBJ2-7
CASSARYRDYEQYF
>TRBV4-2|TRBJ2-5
CASSRDRGTQYF
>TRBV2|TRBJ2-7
CASSEGDYINEQYF
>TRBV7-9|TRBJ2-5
CASSPGLGFQETQYF
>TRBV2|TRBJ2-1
CASSDGSGGYNEQFF
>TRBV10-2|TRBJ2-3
CASSDRFSRTGTEDTQYF
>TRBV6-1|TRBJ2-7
CASSEGAGVLYEQYF
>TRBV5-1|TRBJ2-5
CASSAEYQETQYF
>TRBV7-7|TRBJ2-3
CASSQDRATDTQYF
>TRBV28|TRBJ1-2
CASSSSGGGHHGYTF
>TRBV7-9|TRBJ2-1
CASSPFGTVNEQFF
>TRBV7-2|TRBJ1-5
CASRGGSNQPQHF
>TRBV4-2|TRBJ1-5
CASSQDWEKPQHF
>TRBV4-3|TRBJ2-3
CASSQSRDLGDTQYF
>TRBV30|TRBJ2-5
CAWSRASGRETQYF
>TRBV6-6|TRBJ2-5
CASSFRVAGGGETQYF
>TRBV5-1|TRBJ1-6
CASSLRGSSYNSPLHF
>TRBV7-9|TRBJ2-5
CASRRGGRETQYF